The clone carrying this T cell receptor (beta chain) was picked up many times. Its antigen is unidentified. This entry comes from a study of T cells in Graves' hyperthyroidism and ophthalmopathy. Study results and caveats: In validation, the model predicted ophthalmopathy. These predictions came a median roughly six months before onset.

RNA transcripts yielded amplified TCR beta CDR3 regions. Using the HTBI primer set, a first-round RT-PCR was run on the TCR CDR3. TCRdb processed the multiplex PCR reads anew with MiXCR; each CDR3 protein has one entry. The data hold 350,000 to 450,000 distinct CDR3 sequences, with 17% observed a single time. V was clipped by 4 bases and J by 2 bases, with 15 bases between them. Germline assignment: CDR1 DFQATT and CDR2 SNEGSKA (reference sequence). This CDR3 spans 14 amino acids. Sequencing input: blood. The chain has TRBV20-1 and TRBJ2-7; D may be TRBD2 (6 bases). The clonotype originates from a woman in her 30s with Graves' hyperthyroidism that later progressed to Graves' ophthalmopathy. CDR3 nucleotide sequence: TGCAGTGCTAAGAGGGCTAGCGAGACCTACGAGCAGTACTTC. Its translation: CSAKRASETYEQYF.